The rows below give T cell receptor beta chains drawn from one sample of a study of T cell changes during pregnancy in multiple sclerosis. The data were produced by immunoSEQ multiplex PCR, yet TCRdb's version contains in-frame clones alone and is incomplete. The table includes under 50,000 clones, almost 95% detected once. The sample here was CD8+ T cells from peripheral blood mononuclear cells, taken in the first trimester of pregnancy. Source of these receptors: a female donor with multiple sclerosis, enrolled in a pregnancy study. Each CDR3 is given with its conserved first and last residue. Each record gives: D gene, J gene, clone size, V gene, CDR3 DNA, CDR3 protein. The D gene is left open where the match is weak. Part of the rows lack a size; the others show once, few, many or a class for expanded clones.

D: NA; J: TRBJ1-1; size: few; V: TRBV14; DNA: TGTGCCAGCAGCCAAGGGAGTTTCACTGAAGCTTTCTTT; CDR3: CASSQGSFTEAFF
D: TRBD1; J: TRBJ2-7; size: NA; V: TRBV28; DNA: TGTGCCAGCAGCCCGAAGACAGGGCCCTTTGACGAGCAGTACTTC; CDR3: CASSPKTGPFDEQYF
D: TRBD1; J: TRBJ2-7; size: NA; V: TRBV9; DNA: TGTGCCAGCAGCGCCGGGACAGGGGTTGCGTACGAGCAGTACTTC; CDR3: CASSAGTGVAYEQYF
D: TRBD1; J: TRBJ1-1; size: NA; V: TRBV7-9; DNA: TGTGCCAGCAGCTACAGGGGGGAGAACACTGAAGCTTTCTTT; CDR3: CASSYRGENTEAFF
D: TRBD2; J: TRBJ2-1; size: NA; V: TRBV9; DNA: TGTGCCAGCAGCGGGTGGACTAGCGGGAGTCCAAATGAGCAGTTCTTC; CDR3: CASSGWTSGSPNEQFF
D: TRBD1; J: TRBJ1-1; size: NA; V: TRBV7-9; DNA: TGTGCCAGCAGCTTATGGGACAGCAACACTGAAGCTTTCTTT; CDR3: CASSLWDSNTEAFF
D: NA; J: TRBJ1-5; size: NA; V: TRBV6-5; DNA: TGTGCCAGCAGCCAAGATTACAGGGAGCCCCAGCATTTT; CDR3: CASSQDYREPQHF
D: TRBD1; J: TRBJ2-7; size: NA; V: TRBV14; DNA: TGTGCCAGCAGCCCCGGGACAGGGAAGTCCTACGAGCAGTACTTC; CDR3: CASSPGTGKSYEQYF
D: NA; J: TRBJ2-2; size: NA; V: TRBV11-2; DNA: TGTGCCAGCAGCCAGACAGGAGTTAACACCGGGGAGCTGTTTTTT; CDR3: CASSQTGVNTGELFF
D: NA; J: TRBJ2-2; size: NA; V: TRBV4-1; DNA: TGCGCCAGCAGCCAGGTGGGCAACGGGGAGCTGTTTTTT; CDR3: CASSQVGNGELFF
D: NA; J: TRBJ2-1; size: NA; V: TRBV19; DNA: TGTGCCAGTAGGATTCCCCTACTAGGTCCTATCTACAATGAGCAGTTCTTC; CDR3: CASRIPLLGPIYNEQFF
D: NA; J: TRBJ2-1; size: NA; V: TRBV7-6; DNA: TGTGCCAGCAGCGGGGACCCGCCCCGGGGAGGTAATGAGCAGTTCTTC; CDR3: CASSGDPPRGGNEQFF
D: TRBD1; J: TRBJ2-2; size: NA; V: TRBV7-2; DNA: TGTGCCCGACCGGGACAGACCACCGGGGAGCTGTTTTTT; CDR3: CARPGQTTGELFF
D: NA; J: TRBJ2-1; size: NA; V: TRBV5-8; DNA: TGTGCCAGCAGCTATCTGGACGGAGGTTACAATGAGCAGTTCTTC; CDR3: CASSYLDGGYNEQFF
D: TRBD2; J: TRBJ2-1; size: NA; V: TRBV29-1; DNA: TGCAGCGTTGCCGGGAGGTCCTACAATGAGCAGTTCTTC; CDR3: CSVAGRSYNEQFF
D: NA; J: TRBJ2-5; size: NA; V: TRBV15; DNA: TGTGCCACCCAGGCGGGGGCCCAAGAGACCCAGTACTTC; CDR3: CATQAGAQETQYF
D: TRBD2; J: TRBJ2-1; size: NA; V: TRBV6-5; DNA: TGTGCCAGCAGTTACGGGACTAGCGGGAGAGACAATGAGCAGTTCTTC; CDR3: CASSYGTSGRDNEQFF
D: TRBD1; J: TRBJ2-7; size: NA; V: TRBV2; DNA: TGTGCCAGCAGTACGTCCGAGACAGGGGTTAACGAGCAGTACTTC; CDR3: CASSTSETGVNEQYF
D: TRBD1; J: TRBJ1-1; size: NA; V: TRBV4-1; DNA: TGCGCCAGCAGCAGAACTACAGGGGGCGTAGACACTGAAGCTTTCTTT; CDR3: CASSRTTGGVDTEAFF
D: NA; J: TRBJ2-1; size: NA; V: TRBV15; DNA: TGTGCCACCAGCAGAGCCCTAACTTTGGGCGATGAGCAGTTCTTC; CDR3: CATSRALTLGDEQFF
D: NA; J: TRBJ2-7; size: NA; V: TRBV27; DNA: TGTGCCAGCAGTTTATCCCTATCCCTCTACGAGCAGTACTTC; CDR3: CASSLSLSLYEQYF
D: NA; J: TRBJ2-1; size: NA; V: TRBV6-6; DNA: TGTGCCAGCAGTCCCCTCGAGGGCGTCAACTACAATGAGCAGTTCTTC; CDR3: CASSPLEGVNYNEQFF
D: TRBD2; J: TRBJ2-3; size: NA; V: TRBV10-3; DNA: TGTGCCATCAGTGAGCCCGCGACTAGCGGGAGTTTCACAGATACGCAGTATTTT; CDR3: CAISEPATSGSFTDTQYF
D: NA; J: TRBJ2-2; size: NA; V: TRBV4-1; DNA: TGCGCCAGCAGCCAGCTACTAGGGAGCACCGGGGAGCTGTTTTTT; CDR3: CASSQLLGSTGELFF
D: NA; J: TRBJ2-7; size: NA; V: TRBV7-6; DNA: TGTGCCAGCAGCCCAGGGCGGTCCATCTACGAGCAGTACTTC; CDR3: CASSPGRSIYEQYF
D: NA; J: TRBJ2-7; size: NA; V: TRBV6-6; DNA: TGTGCCAGCAGTACCCCCGGGACACCCTCCTACGAGCAGTACTTC; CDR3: CASSTPGTPSYEQYF
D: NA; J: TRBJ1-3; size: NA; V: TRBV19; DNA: TGTGCCAGTAGTATTCTAACGGGGAGCTCTGGAAACACCATATATTTT; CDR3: CASSILTGSSGNTIYF